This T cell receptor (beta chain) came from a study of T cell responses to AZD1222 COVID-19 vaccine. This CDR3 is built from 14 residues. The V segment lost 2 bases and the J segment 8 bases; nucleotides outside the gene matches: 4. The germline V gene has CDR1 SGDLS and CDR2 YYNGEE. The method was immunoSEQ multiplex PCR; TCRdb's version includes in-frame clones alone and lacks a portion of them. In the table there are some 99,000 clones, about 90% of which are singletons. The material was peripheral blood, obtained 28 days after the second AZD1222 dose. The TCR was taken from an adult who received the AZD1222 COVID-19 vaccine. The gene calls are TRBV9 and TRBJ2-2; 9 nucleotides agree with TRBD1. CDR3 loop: CASSVTGGAGELFF. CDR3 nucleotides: TGTGCCAGCAGCGTGACAGGGGGAGCAGGGGAGCTGTTTTTT.